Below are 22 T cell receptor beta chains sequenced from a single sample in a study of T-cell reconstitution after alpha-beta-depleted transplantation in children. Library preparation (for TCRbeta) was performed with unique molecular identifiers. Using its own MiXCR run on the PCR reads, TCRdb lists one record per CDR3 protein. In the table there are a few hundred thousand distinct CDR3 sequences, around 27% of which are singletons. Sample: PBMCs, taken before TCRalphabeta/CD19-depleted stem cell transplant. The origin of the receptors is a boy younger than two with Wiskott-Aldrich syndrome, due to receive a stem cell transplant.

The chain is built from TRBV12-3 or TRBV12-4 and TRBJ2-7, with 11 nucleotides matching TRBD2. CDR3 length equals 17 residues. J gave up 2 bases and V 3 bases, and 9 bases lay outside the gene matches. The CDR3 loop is CASSLALAGGQTYEQYF. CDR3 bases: TGTGCCAGCAGTTTGGCGCTAGCGGGAGGCCAAACCTACGAGCAGTACTTC.

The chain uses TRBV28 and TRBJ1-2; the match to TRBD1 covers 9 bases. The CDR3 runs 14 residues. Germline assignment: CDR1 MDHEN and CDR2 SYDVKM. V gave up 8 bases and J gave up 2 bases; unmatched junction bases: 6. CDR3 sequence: CASGPDRGNYGYTF. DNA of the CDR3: TGTGCCAGCGGACCGGACAGGGGAAACTATGGCTACACCTTC.

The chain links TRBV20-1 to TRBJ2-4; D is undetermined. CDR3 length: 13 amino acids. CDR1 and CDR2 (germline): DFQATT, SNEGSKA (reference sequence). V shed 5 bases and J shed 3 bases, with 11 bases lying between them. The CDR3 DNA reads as TGCAGTGCTCAAGACTCAGACAAAAACATTCAGTACTTC. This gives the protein CSAQDSDKNIQYF.

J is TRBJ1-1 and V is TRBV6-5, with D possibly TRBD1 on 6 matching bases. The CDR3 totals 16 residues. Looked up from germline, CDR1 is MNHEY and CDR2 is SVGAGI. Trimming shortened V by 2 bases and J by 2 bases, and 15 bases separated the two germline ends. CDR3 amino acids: CASSYRGGGTNTEAFF. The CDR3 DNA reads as TGTGCCAGCAGTTACAGGGGAGGGGGGACCAACACTGAAGCTTTCTTT.

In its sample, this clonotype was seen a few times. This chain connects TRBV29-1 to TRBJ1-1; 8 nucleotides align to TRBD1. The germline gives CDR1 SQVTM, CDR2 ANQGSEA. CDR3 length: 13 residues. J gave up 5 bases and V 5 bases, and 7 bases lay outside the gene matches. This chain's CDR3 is CSVRTGGGTEAFF. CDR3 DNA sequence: TGCAGCGTTCGCACAGGGGGGGGTACTGAAGCTTTCTTT.

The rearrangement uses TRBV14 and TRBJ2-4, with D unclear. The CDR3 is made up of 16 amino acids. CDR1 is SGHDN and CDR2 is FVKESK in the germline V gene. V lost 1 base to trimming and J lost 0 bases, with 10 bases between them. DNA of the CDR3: TGTGCCAGCAGCCAAGGACAAGAAGTAGCCAAAAACATTCAGTACTTC. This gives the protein CASSQGQEVAKNIQYF.

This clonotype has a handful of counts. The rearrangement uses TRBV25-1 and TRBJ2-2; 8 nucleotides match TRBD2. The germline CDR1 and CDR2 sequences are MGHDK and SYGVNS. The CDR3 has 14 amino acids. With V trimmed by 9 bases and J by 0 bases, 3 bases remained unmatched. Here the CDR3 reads CASSGNPNTGELFF. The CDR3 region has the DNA TGTGCCAGTAGCGGGAATCCGAACACCGGGGAGCTGTTTTTT.

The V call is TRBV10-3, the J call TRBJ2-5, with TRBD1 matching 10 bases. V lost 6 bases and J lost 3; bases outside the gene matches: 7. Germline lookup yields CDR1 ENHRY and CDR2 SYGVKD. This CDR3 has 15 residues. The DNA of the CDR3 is TGTGCCATCAGGGGGACAGGGGAACGTGAAGAGACCCAGTACTTC. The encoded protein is CAIRGTGEREETQYF.

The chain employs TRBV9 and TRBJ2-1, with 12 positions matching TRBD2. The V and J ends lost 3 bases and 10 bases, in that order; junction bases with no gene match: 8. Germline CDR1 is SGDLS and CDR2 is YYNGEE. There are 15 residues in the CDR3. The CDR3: CASSALAGGPQEQFF. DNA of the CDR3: TGTGCCAGCAGCGCGCTAGCGGGAGGGCCCCAGGAGCAGTTCTTC.

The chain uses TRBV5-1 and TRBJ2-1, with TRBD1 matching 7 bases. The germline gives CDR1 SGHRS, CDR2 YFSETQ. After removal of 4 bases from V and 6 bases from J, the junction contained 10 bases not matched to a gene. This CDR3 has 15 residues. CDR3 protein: CASSGGQEIPNEQFF. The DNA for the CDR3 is TGCGCCAGCAGCGGAGGACAGGAGATTCCCAATGAGCAGTTCTTC.

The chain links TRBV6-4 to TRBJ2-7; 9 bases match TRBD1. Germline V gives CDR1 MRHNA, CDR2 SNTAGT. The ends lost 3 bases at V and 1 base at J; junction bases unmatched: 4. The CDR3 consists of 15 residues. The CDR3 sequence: CASSEKQGASYEQYF. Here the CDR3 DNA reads TGTGCCAGCAGTGAAAAACAGGGGGCATCCTACGAGCAGTACTTC.

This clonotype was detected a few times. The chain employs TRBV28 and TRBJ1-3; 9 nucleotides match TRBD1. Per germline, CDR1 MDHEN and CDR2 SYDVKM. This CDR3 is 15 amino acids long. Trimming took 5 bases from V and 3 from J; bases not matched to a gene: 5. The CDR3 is CASSPGQGIGNTIYF. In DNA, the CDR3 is TGTGCCAGCAGTCCCGGACAGGGGATTGGAAACACCATATATTTT.

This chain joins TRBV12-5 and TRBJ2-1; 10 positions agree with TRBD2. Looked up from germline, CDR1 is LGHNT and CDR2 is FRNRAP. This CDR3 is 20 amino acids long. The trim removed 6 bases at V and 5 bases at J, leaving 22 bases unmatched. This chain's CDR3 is CASGRGQSALAGAFNNEQFF. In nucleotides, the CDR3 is TGTGCTAGTGGGAGGGGACAGTCCGCCCTAGCGGGAGCTTTCAACAATGAGCAGTTCTTC.

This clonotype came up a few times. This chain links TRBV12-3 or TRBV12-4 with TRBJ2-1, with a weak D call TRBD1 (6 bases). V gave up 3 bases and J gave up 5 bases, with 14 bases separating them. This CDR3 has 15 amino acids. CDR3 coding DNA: TGTGCCAGCAGTTTGTGGCAGGGGCCTGACAATGAGCAGTTCTTC. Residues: CASSLWQGPDNEQFF.

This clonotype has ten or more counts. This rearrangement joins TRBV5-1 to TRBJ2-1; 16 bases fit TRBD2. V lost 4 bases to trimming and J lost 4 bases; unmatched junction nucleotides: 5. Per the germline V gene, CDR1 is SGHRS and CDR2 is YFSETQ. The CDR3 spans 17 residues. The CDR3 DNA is TGCGCCAGCAGCAGGGGACTAGCGGGAGGGTCTTACAATGAGCAGTTCTTC. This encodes CASSRGLAGGSYNEQFF.

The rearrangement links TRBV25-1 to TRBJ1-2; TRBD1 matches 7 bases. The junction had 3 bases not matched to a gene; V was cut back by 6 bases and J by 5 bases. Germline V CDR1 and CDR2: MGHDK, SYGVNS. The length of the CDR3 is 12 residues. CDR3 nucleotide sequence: TGTGCCAGCAGCGCCAGGGGGTATGGCTACACCTTC. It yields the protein CASSARGYGYTF.

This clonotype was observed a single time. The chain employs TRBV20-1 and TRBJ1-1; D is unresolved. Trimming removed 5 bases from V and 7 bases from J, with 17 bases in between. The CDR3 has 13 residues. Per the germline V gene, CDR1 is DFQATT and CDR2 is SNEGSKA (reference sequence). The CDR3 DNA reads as TGCAGTGCTCAAAGGACGGGCAGTGGTGAAGCTTTCTTT. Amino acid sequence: CSAQRTGSGEAFF.

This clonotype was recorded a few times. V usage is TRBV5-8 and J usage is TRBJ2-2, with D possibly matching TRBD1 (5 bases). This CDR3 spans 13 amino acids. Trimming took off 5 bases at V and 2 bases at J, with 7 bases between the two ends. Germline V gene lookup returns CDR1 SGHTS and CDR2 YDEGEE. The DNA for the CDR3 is TGTGCCAGCAGGGGGCTTAACACCGGGGAGCTGTTTTTT. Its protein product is CASRGLNTGELFF. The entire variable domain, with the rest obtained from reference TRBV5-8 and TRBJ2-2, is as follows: EAGVTQSPTHLIKTRGQQATLRCSPISGHTSVYWYQQALGLGLQFLLWYDEGEERNRGNFPPRFSGRQFPNYSSELNVNALELEDSALYLCASRGLNTGELFFGEGSRLTVL.

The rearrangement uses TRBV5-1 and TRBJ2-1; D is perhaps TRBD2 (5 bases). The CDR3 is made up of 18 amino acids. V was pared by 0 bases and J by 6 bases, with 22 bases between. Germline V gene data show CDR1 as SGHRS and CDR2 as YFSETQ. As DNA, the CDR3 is TGCGCCAGCAGCTTGGCGGGGTCGCGATTTCGGATTAGCAATGAGCAGTTCTTC. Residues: CASSLAGSRFRISNEQFF. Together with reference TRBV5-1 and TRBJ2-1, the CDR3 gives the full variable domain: KAGVTQTPRYLIKTRGQQVTLSCSPISGHRSVSWYQQTPGQGLQFLFEYFSETQRNKGNFPGRFSGRQFSNSRSEMNVSTLELGDSALYLCASSLAGSRFRISNEQFFGPGTRLTVL.

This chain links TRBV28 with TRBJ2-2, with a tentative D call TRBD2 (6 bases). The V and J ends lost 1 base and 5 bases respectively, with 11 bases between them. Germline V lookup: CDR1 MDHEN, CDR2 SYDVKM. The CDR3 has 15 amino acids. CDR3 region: CASSLFGGSTGELFF. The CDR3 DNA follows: TGTGCCAGCAGTTTATTTGGGGGGTCGACCGGGGAGCTGTTTTTT.

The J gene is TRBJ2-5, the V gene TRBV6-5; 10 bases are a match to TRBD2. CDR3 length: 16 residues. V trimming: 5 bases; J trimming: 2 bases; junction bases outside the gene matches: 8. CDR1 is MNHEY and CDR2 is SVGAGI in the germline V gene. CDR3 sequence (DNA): TGTGCCAGCAGTCCTACTCCGGGACTAGCGCAAGAGACCCAGTACTTC. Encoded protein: CASSPTPGLAQETQYF.

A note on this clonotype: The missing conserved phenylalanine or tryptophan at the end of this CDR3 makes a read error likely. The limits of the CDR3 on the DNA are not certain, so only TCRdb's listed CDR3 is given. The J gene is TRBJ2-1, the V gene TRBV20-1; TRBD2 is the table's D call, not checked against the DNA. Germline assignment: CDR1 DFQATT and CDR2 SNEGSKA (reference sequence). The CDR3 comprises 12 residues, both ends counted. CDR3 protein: CSARDERREGLV.